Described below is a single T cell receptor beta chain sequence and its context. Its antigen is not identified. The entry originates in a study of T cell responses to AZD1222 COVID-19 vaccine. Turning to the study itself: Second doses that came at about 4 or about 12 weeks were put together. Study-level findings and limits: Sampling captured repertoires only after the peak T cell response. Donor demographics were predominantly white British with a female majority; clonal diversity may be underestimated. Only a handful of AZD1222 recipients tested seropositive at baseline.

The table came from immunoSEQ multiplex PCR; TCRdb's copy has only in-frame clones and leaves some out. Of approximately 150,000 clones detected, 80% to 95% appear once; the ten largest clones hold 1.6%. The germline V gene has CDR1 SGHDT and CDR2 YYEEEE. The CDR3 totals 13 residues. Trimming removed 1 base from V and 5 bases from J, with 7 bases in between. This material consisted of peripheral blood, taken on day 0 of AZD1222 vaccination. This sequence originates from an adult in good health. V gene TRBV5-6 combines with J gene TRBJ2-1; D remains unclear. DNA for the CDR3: TGTGCCAGCAGCTTGCTACAGAACAATGAGCAGTTCTTC. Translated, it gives CASSLLQNNEQFF. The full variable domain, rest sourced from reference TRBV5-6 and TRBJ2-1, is DAGVTQSPTHLIKTRGQQVTLRCSPKSGHDTVSWYQQALGQGPQFIFQYYEEEERQRGNFPDRFSGHQFPNYSSELNVNALLLGDSALYLCASSLLQNNEQFFGPGTRLTVL.